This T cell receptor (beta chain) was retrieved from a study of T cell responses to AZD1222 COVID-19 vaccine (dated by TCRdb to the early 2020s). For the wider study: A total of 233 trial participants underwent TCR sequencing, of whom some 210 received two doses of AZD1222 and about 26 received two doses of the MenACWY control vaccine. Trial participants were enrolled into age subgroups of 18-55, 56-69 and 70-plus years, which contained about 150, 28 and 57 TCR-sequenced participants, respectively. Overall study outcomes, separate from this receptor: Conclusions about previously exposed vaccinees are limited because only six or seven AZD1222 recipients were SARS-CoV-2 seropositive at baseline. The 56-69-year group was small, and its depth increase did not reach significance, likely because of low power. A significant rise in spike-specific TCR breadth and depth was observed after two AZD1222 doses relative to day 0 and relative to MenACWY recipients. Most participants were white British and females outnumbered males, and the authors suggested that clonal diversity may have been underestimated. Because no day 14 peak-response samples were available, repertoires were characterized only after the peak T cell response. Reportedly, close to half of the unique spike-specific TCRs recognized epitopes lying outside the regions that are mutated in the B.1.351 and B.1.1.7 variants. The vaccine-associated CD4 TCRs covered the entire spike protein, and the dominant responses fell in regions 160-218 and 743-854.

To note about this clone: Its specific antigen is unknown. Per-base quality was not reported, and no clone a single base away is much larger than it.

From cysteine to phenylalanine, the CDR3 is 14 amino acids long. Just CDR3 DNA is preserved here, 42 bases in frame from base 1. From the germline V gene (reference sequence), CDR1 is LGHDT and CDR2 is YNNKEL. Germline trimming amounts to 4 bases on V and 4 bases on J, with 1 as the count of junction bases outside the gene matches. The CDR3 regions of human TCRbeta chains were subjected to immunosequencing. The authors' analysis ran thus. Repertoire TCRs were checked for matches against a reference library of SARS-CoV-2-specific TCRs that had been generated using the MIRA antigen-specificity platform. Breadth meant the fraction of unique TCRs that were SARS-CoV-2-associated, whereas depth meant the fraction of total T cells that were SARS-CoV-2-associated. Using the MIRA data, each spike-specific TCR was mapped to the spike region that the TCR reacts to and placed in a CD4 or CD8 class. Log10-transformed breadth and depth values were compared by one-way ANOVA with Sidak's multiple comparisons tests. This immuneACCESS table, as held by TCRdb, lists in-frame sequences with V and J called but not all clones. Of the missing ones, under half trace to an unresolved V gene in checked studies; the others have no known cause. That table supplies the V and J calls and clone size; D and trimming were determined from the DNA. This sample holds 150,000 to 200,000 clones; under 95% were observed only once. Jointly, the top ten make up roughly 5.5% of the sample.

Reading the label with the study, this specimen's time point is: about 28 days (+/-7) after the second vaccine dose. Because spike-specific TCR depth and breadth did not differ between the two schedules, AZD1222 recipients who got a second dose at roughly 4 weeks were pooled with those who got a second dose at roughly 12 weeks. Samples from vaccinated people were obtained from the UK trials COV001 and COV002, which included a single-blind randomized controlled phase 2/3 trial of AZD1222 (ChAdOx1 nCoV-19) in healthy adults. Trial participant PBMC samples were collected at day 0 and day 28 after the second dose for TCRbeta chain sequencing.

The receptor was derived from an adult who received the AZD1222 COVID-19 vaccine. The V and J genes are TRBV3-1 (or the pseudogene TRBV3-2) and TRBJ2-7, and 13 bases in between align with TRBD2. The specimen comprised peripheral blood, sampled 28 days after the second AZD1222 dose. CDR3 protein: CASSRLAGGYEQYF. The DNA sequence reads TGTGCCAGCAGCCGACTAGCGGGAGGTTACGAGCAGTACTTC.